This TCR beta chain was observed in a study of shared clonotypes between healthy human individuals. Study as a whole: Donors consisted of two women and a few men between 18 and 49.

As defined, naive CD8 cells were CD45RO-negative and positively selected for CCR7, with terminally differentiated effector memory CD45RA+ cells excluded. Healthy HIV-negative adults with no recent acute infections or vaccinations were recruited as donors. Study-level findings and limits: The rarefaction results pointed to incomplete sorted-subset sequencing despite large depth. When compared with the clonotypes that were shared by all four sorted-subset donors, the non-shared clonotypes turned out to have lower generation probabilities.

Sequencing used immunoSEQ multiplex PCR; TCRdb keeps in-frame clones, though not all of them. Of about 2.1 million clones listed, 90% to 95% were seen once; the top ten hold roughly 1.7%. The germline V gene has CDR1 SGHDN and CDR2 FVKESK. The ends were cut back, 4 bases at V and 3 bases at J, with 7 bases in the middle. The CDR3 has 13 residues. As concerns this clone: Its specificity is not known.

The material sequenced was naive CD8+ T cells from PBMCs. The TCR originated in a man between 18 and 35 years old in good health. Some clones in this sample may be carry-over from other donors' samples. V gene TRBV14 combines with J gene TRBJ2-1; D possibly corresponds to TRBD1 (6 bases). This chain's CDR3 is CASSLGGYNEQFF. The CDR3 DNA follows: TGTGCCAGCAGCCTAGGGGGCTACAATGAGCAGTTCTTC. The full variable domain, completed using reference TRBV14 and TRBJ2-1, is EAGVTQFPSHSVIEKGQTVTLRCDPISGHDNLYWYRRVMGKEIKFLLHFVKESKQDESGMPNNRFLAERTGGTYSTLKVQPAELEDSGVYFCASSLGGYNEQFFGPGTRLTVL.